This T cell receptor beta chain was sequenced during a study of beta chain features in type 1 diabetes. Study observations and caveats: In all four CD4+ subsets, TCRB CDR3 length was significantly, moderately reduced in type 1 diabetes. For patients, the naive, central memory and Treg TCRB repertoires appeared more alike than for healthy donors. There were fewer insertions and more deletions at the VDJ junctions of type 1 diabetes patients.

V was clipped by 4 bases and J by 2 bases; unmatched bases: 4. Germline V CDR1 and CDR2: SGHAT, FQNNGV. CDR3 length equals 16 residues. This clone has more than one count but fewer than ten. Its antigen is not identified. The entirety of the isolated RNA underwent reverse transcription, so expressed TCRB transcripts were sequenced. Generated by immunoSEQ multiplex PCR, the TCRdb table keeps only in-frame clones and is missing some. The data show around 180,000 clones, approximately 7.8% seen once. The V call is TRBV11-2, the J call TRBJ2-5, with 13 nucleotides matching TRBD2. Sequenced material: central memory CD4+ T cells from blood. The TCR comes from a woman aged 40 to 49 with type 1 diabetes. CDR3 in DNA: TGTGCCAGCAGCTCCGGGACTAGCGGGACTCAAGAGACCCAGTACTTC. It specifies CASSSGTSGTQETQYF.